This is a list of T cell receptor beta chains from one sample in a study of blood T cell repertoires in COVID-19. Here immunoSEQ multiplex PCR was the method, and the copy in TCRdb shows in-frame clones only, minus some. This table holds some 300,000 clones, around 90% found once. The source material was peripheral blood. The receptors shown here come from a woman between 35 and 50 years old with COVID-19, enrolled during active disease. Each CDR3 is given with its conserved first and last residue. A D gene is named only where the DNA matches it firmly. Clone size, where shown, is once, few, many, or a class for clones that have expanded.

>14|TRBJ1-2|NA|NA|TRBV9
TGTGCCAGCAGCGTCTCGGGGGGGGCCGGAGGCTACACCTTC
CASSVSGGAGGYTF
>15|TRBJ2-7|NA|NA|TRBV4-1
TGCGCCAGCAGCCAAGATCGGGGGGCGAGGACCGTGCAGTACTTC
CASSQDRGARTVQYF
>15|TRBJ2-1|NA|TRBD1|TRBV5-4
TGTGCCAGCAGCTTGGGGGTGACAGGGTACAATGAGCAGTTCTTC
CASSLGVTGYNEQFF
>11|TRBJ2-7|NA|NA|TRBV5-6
TGTGCCAGCAGCTCCCGCTACGAGCAGTACTTC
CASSSRYEQYF
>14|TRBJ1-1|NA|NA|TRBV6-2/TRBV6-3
TGTGCCAGCAGTTACGCCGTTTCCAGTAATGAAGCTTTCTTT
CASSYAVSSNEAFF
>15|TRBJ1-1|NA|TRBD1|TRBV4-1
TGCGCCAGCAGCCAGACAGGGGGCGGAGGATCTGAAGCTTTCTTT
CASSQTGGGGSEAFF
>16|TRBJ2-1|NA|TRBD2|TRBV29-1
TGCAGCGCCAGAGGGGCGGCTAGCGGGAGTGTCAATGAGCAGTTCTTC
CSARGAASGSVNEQFF
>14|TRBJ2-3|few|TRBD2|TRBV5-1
TGCGGATCTAAGCGGGAGGCGGGCACAGATACGCAGTATTTT
CGSKREAGTDTQYF
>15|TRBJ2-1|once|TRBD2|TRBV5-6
TGTGCCAGCAGCGTGGGACTAGCGGTCTACAATGAGCAGTTCTTC
CASSVGLAVYNEQFF
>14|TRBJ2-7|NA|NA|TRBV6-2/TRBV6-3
TGTGCCAGCAGCACAATAGCGTCCGGCTACGAGCAGTACTTC
CASSTIASGYEQYF
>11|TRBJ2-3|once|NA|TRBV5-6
TGTGCCAGCAGCTTCGTGGATACGCAGTATTTT
CASSFVDTQYF
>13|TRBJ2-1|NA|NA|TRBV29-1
TGCAGCGTTGAAAGCGGAGAATTCCATGAGCAGTTCTTC
CSVESGEFHEQFF
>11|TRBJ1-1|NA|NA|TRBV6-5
TGTGCCAGCAGGGAGGCTGGAGAAGCTTTCTTT
CASREAGEAFF
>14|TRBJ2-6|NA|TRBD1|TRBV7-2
TGTGCCAACGGCGACAGGGCTGGGGCCAACGTCCTGACTTTC
CANGDRAGANVLTF
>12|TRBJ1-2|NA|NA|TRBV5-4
TGTGCCAGCAGCCCCACGGGCTATGGCTACACCTTC
CASSPTGYGYTF
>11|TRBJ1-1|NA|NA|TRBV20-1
TGCAGTGCTTTCACAGGTTCTCAAGCTTTCTTT
CSAFTGSQAFF
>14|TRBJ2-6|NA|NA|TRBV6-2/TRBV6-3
TGTGCCAGCAGTCCCGCAGGTGGGGCCAACGTCCTGACTTTC
CASSPAGGANVLTF
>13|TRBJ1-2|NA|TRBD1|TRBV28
TGTGCCAGCAGTTGGACAGGCAACTATGGCTACACCTTC
CASSWTGNYGYTF
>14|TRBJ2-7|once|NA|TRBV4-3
TGCGCCAGCAGCCAGGACGGGGGCTCCTACGAGCAGTACTTC
CASSQDGGSYEQYF
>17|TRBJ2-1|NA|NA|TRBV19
TGTGCCAGTAGTCTTAGGCGAGGATTTACCAATTACAATGAGCAGTTCTTC
CASSLRRGFTNYNEQFF
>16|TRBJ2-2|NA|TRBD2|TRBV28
TGTGCCAGCACCCCTACCCTAGCGGGAGTGGCCGGGGAGCTGTTTTTT
CASTPTLAGVAGELFF
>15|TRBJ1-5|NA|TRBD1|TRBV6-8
TGTGCCAGCAGCCCCAGGGGACAGGGCGGGCAGCCCCAGCATTTT
CASSPRGQGGQPQHF
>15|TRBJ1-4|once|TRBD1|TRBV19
TGTGCCAGTAGTACTAGGGACAGACCAAATGAAAAACTGTTTTTT
CASSTRDRPNEKLFF
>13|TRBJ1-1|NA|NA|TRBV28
TGTGCCAGCCATCTCACAGGGTTGCCTGAAGCTTTCTTT
CASHLTGLPEAFF
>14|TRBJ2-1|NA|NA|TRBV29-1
TGCAGCGCCGCGACAGCCGTCGGAGGGAATGAGCAGTTCTTC
CSAATAVGGNEQFF
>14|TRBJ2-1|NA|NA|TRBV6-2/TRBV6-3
TGTGCCAGCAGTTGGGACACTTTATACAATGAGCAGTTCTTC
CASSWDTLYNEQFF
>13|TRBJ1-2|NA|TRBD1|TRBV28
TGTGCCAGCGCGCTTCAGGGGGCAGGGGGCTACACCTTC
CASALQGAGGYTF